The source of this T cell receptor beta chain is a study of radiotherapy plus CTLA-4 blockade in lung cancer. Germline lookup yields CDR1 SGDLS and CDR2 YYNGEE. The CDR3 sequence is 17 residues long. With 0 bases removed from V and 1 base from J, the gap between germline ends came to 13 bases. Sequenced by immunoSEQ multiplex PCR; TCRdb stores in-frame clones only, minus some. There are around 80,000 clones in the sample; under 90% occur only once, and about 0.79% lies in the top ten. Sequencing was performed on peripheral blood, taken from a patient treated with radiotherapy plus ipilimumab. The receptor's source is a human donor with non-small cell lung cancer who had stable disease on radiotherapy plus ipilimumab. The chain recombines TRBV9 with TRBJ2-2; D could derive from TRBD1 or TRBD2 (7 bases each). CDR3: CASSVVSGGENTGELFF. The CDR3 nucleotides read TGTGCCAGCAGCGTAGTCTCAGGGGGGGAGAACACCGGGGAGCTGTTTTTT.